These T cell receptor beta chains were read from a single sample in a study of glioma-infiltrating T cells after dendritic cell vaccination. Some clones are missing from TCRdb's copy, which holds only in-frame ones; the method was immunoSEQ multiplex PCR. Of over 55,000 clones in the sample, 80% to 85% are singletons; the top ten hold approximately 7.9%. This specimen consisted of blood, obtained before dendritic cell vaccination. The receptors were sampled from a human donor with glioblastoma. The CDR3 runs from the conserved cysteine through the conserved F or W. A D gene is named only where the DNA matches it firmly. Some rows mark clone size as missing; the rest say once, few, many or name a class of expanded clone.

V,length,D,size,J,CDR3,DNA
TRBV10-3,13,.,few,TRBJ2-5,CAISSDWPTTQYF,TGTGCCATCAGTTCCGACTGGCCCACAACCCAGTACTTC
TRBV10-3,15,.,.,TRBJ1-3,CAAWTAGGAGNTIYF,TGTGCCGCCTGGACAGCCGGGGGGGCTGGAAACACCATATATTTT
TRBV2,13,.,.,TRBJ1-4,CASSPDPEEKLFF,TGTGCCAGCAGCCCAGACCCGGAGGAAAAACTGTTTTTT
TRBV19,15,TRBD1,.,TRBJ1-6,CASSISPGGQSPLHF,TGTGCCAGTAGTATTAGCCCAGGGGGCCAATCACCCCTCCACTTT
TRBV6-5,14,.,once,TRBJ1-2,CASSYFGGTYGYTF,TGTGCCAGCAGTTATTTTGGGGGCACTTATGGCTACACCTTC
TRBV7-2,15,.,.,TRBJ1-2,CASSLTVGGLYGYTF,TGTGCCAGCAGCTTAACGGTGGGTGGGCTCTATGGCTACACCTTC
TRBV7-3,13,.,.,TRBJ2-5,CASSLSREETQYF,TGTGCCAGCAGCTTATCCAGGGAAGAGACCCAGTACTTC
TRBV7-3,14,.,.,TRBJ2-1,CASSDGVSYNEQFF,TGTGCCAGCAGCGACGGGGTCTCCTACAATGAGCAGTTCTTC
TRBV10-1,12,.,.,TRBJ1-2,CASRQGDYGYTF,TGCGCCAGCAGGCAGGGTGACTATGGCTACACCTTC
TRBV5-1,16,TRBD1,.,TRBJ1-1,CASSLSTGGRNTEAFF,TGCGCCAGCAGCTTAAGCACAGGGGGGCGGAACACTGAAGCTTTCTTT
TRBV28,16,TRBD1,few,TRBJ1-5,CASSSPTGQNNQPQHF,TGTGCCAGCAGTTCACCCACGGGACAGAACAATCAGCCCCAGCATTTT
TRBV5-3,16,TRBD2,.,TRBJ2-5,CARSSRLAGSQETQYF,TGTGCCAGAAGCTCGCGACTAGCGGGTTCTCAAGAGACCCAGTACTTC
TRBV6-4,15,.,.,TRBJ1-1,CASSDGSLGNTEAFF,TGTGCCAGCAGTGATGGGAGTCTTGGGAACACTGAAGCTTTCTTT
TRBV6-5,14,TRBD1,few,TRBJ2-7,CASDRDRSSYEQYF,TGTGCCAGTGACCGGGACAGGTCCTCCTACGAGCAGTACTTC
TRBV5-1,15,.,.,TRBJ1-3,CASSIAGAAGNTIYF,TGCGCCAGCAGCATCGCAGGGGCAGCTGGAAACACCATATATTTT
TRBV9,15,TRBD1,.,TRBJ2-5,CASSARDRGGKTQYF,TGTGCCAGCAGCGCCCGGGACAGGGGAGGAAAGACCCAGTACTTC
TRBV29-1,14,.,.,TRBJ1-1,CSVELLGRNTEAFF,TGCAGCGTTGAATTATTAGGGAGGAACACTGAAGCTTTCTTT
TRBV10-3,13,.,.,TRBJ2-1,CAIRDGGNNEQFF,TGTGCCATTAGAGATGGGGGGAACAATGAGCAGTTCTTC
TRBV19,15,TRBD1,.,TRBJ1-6,CASSRPTGGNSPLHF,TGTGCCAGTAGTCGCCCGACAGGGGGCAATTCACCCCTCCACTTT
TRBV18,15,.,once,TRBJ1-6,CASSPGLTSNSPLHF,TGTGCCAGCTCACCGGGACTCACAAGCAATTCACCCCTCCACTTT
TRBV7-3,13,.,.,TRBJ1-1,CASSLTRSTEAFF,TGTGCCAGCAGCTTAACCCGGAGCACTGAAGCTTTCTTT
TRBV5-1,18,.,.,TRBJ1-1,CASSSPEGGASWDTEAFF,TGCGCCAGCAGCAGCCCTGAGGGGGGGGCGAGTTGGGACACTGAAGCTTTCTTT
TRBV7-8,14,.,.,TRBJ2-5,CASSLGSRAETQYF,TGTGCCAGCAGCTTAGGATCCAGGGCAGAGACCCAGTACTTC
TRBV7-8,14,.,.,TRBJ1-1,CASSPEGGNTEAFF,TGTGCCAGCAGCCCCGAAGGGGGGAACACTGAAGCTTTCTTT
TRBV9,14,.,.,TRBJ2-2,CASSGTANTGELFF,TGTGCCAGCAGCGGGACAGCCAACACCGGGGAGCTGTTTTTT
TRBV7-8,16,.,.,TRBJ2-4,CASSLGGNLAKNIQYF,TGTGCCAGCAGCTTAGGAGGGAATTTAGCCAAAAACATTCAGTACTTC
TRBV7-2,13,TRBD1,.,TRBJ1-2,CASSSSTGDGYTF,TGTGCCAGCAGCTCTTCGACAGGGGATGGCTACACCTTC
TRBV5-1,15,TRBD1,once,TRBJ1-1,CASSTTGGRGTEAFF,TGCGCCAGCAGCACGACAGGGGGACGAGGCACTGAAGCTTTCTTT
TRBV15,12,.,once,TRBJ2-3,CATSRAGDTQYF,TGTGCCACCAGCAGAGCGGGAGATACGCAGTATTTT
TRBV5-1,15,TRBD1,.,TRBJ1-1,CASSSLGQGDTEAFF,TGCGCCAGCAGCTCCCTGGGACAGGGGGACACTGAAGCTTTCTTT
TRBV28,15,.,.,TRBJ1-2,CASTGQGRYNYGYTF,TGTGCCAGCACAGGCCAGGGCAGGTATAACTATGGCTACACCTTC
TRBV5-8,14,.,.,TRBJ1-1,CASSLDQVIVEAFF,TGTGCCAGCAGCTTGGATCAGGTTATCGTTGAAGCTTTCTTT
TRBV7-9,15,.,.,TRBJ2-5,CASSSDYTKEETQYF,TGTGCCAGCAGCTCGGACTATACTAAAGAAGAGACCCAGTACTTC
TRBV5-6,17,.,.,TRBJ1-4,CASSSFEVQTSGEKLFF,TGTGCCAGCAGCTCCTTTGAGGTTCAGACCTCCGGGGAAAAACTGTTTTTT
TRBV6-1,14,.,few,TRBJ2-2,CASGSGAGRGELFF,TGTGCCAGCGGGTCAGGGGCAGGTCGTGGGGAGCTGTTTTTT
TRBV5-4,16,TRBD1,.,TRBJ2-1,CASSLGGTGAYNEQFF,TGTGCCAGCAGCTTAGGCGGGACAGGGGCGTACAATGAGCAGTTCTTC
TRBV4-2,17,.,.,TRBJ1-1,CASSQDRDNLLNTEAFF,TGTGCCAGCAGCCAAGATCGGGACAACCTCCTGAACACTGAAGCTTTCTTT
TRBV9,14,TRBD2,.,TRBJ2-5,CASSATGGQETQYF,TGTGCCAGCAGCGCCACGGGGGGGCAGGAGACCCAGTACTTC
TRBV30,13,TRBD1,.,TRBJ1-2,CAWSGQGGGGYTF,TGTGCCTGGAGCGGACAGGGAGGGGGTGGCTACACCTTC
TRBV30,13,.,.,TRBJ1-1,CAWDRSKPAEAFF,TGTGCCTGGGATAGGAGTAAGCCCGCTGAAGCTTTCTTT
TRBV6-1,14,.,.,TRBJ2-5,CASSANPGQETQYF,TGTGCCAGCAGTGCCAATCCAGGCCAAGAGACCCAGTACTTC
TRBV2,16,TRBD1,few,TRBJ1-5,CASSEARTGLNQPQHF,TGTGCCAGCAGTGAAGCTAGGACAGGCCTCAATCAGCCCCAGCATTTT
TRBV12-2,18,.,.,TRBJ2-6,CASRHRRGQGSGANVLTF,TGTGCAAGTCGCCATCGTCGGGGACAGGGCTCTGGGGCCAACGTCCTGACTTTC
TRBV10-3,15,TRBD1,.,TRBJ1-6,CAISWTGAVESPLHF,TGTGCCATCAGCTGGACAGGGGCCGTGGAATCACCCCTCCACTTT
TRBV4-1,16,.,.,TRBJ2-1,CASSQVGGAAYNEQFF,TGCGCCAGCAGCCAAGTGGGGGGGGCAGCCTACAATGAGCAGTTCTTC
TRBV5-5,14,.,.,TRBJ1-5,CASSLGEGNQPQHF,TGTGCCAGCAGCTTGGGGGAGGGTAATCAGCCCCAGCATTTT
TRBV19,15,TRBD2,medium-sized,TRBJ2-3,CASSEPGLATDTQYF,TGTGCCAGTAGTGAGCCGGGACTAGCAACAGATACGCAGTATTTT
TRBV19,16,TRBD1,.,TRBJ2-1,CASSPKTGGSYNEQFF,TGTGCCAGTAGTCCTAAAACAGGGGGATCCTACAATGAGCAGTTCTTC
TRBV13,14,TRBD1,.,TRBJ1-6,CASSSDRGRSPLHF,TGTGCCAGCAGCTCAGACAGGGGGCGGTCACCCCTCCACTTT
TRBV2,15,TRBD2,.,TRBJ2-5,CASSGRLAVQETQYF,TGTGCCAGCAGTGGCAGACTAGCGGTTCAAGAGACCCAGTACTTC
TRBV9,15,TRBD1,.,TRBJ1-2,CASSAGQGKHYGYTF,TGTGCCAGCAGCGCAGGACAGGGGAAACACTATGGCTACACCTTC
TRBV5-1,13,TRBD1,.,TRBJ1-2,CASRTGENYGYTF,TGCGCCAGCAGGACAGGGGAAAACTATGGCTACACCTTC
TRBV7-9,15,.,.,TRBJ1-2,CASGLRELANYGYTF,TGTGCCAGCGGACTTCGGGAGTTAGCTAACTATGGCTACACCTTC
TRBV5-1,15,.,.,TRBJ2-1,CASSLGGGAENEQFF,TGCGCCAGCAGCTTGGGGGGGGGCGCGGAGAATGAGCAGTTCTTC